The source of this T cell receptor beta chain is a study of early T cells in non-severe SARS-CoV-2 infection. Study-level findings and limits: A preference for anti-spike CD8 responses marked VDJdb matching, which missed private and CD4 specificities.

The CDR3 is 15 residues long. V dropped 5 bases and J dropped 5 bases, with 18 bases sitting between them. Molecules of cDNA were individually given unique molecular identifiers that were attached to them. From the 5' RACE reads, TCRdb called clonotypes with MiXCR, one entry per CDR3 protein. The sample holds approximately 83,000 distinct CDR3 sequences, more than 13% seen once. In regard to this clonotype: Its antigen is not identified.

The TCR originated in an adult who was a healthcare worker with PCR-confirmed SARS-CoV-2 infection or an uninfected control (not recorded which). The V call is TRBV12-3 or TRBV12-4, the J call TRBJ1-1; possibly TRBD1 for D (6 bases). Sequenced input: whole blood. CDR3 nucleotide sequence: TGTGCCAGCAGTAATGTAGCAGGGAGGGGGACTGAAGCTTTCTTT. Translating gives CASSNVAGRGTEAFF.